What follows is one T cell receptor beta chain and its context. The CDR3 has 16 amino acids. V lost 5 bases and J lost 9; bases outside the gene matches: 13. Per germline, CDR1 LNHDA and CDR2 SQIVND (reference sequence). The data belong to a study of blood T cell repertoires in COVID-19. Study-wide background: Specimens from acute and convalescent COVID-19 originated in the United States, Italy and Spain. The analysed material was cDNA or gDNA that came from T cells, B-cell-depleted T cells, or PBMCs.

Per the study methods: Cell counts per sample came from amplifying reference gene primers. Sequencing used immunoSEQ multiplex PCR; TCRdb keeps in-frame clones, though not all of them. The DNA was the basis for D and trimming; V, J and clone size are from that table. The sample shows around 37,000 clones, about 82% of them seen only once. The clonotype was recovered from a man over 45 with active COVID-19. This sequence joins TRBV19 and TRBJ1-6; TRBD1 agrees at 7 bases. The sequenced material came from peripheral blood. The CDR3 loop is CASSSYGTARGSPLHF. For the CDR3, the DNA is TGTGCCAGTAGTTCTTATGGGACAGCGAGGGGTTCACCCCTCCACTTT.